This is a list of T cell receptor beta chains from one sample in a study of blood T cell repertoires in COVID-19. Assay used: immunoSEQ multiplex PCR; TCRdb lists only in-frame clones, some missing. The top ten clones hold more than 7% of a sample with 88,000 or so clones, around 88% of them seen once. The sequenced sample was peripheral blood. The origin of the receptors is a man between 60 and 75 years old with acute or convalescent COVID-19. Each CDR3 is given with its conserved first and last residue. The order of the fields is V gene, clone size, J gene, D gene, CDR3 DNA, CDR3 protein. The D gene is left open where the match is weak. Size is omitted from some rows. Given values are once, few, many or a class for expanded clones.

V gene: TRBV15
clone size: .
J gene: TRBJ2-2
D gene: TRBD1
CDR3 DNA: TGTGCCACCAGCAGAGAGCGCGGACAGGGGAGCACCGGGGAGCTGTTTTTT
CDR3 protein: CATSRERGQGSTGELFF

V gene: TRBV5-1
clone size: .
J gene: TRBJ1-1
D gene: .
CDR3 DNA: TGCGCCAGCAGCTCCGGTTTGGGGGGAAACACTGAAGCTTTCTTT
CDR3 protein: CASSSGLGGNTEAFF

V gene: TRBV2
clone size: .
J gene: TRBJ2-3
D gene: .
CDR3 DNA: TGTGCCAGCAGTTTTTTTCTAGCGTCTAGCACAGATACGCAGTATTTT
CDR3 protein: CASSFFLASSTDTQYF

V gene: TRBV9
clone size: .
J gene: TRBJ1-1
D gene: .
CDR3 DNA: TGTGCCAGCAGCGTAGGGCTGGACACTGAAGCTTTCTTT
CDR3 protein: CASSVGLDTEAFF

V gene: TRBV10-3
clone size: .
J gene: TRBJ1-2
D gene: .
CDR3 DNA: TGTGCCATCAGTGAGGCTCGACAGGAGATCCCATATGGCTACACCTTC
CDR3 protein: CAISEARQEIPYGYTF

V gene: TRBV5-5
clone size: .
J gene: TRBJ1-5
D gene: .
CDR3 DNA: TGTGCCAGCAGCCATTTGAACTTTACGAGGGTCAAGCCCCAGCATTTT
CDR3 protein: CASSHLNFTRVKPQHF

V gene: TRBV7-6
clone size: .
J gene: TRBJ1-4
D gene: TRBD1
CDR3 DNA: TGTGCCAGCAGCTTATTTCCCGGGACAGAGGGCGAAAAACTGTTTTTT
CDR3 protein: CASSLFPGTEGEKLFF

V gene: TRBV14
clone size: .
J gene: TRBJ2-3
D gene: TRBD1
CDR3 DNA: TGTGCCAGCAGCCCGCGCTCCGGGACAGGGGATGCGAATACGCAGTATTTT
CDR3 protein: CASSPRSGTGDANTQYF

V gene: TRBV3-1/TRBV3-2
clone size: once
J gene: TRBJ1-2
D gene: .
CDR3 DNA: TGTGCCAGCAGCATGGACAGAAATGGCTACACCTTC
CDR3 protein: CASSMDRNGYTF

V gene: TRBV18
clone size: .
J gene: TRBJ1-6
D gene: .
CDR3 DNA: TGTGCCAGCTCACTCTCGACAGACTATAATTCACCCCTCCACTTT
CDR3 protein: CASSLSTDYNSPLHF

V gene: TRBV19
clone size: .
J gene: TRBJ1-1
D gene: .
CDR3 DNA: TGTGCCAGTAGTTTCCTGAGAATGAACACTGAAGCTTTCTTT
CDR3 protein: CASSFLRMNTEAFF

V gene: TRBV20-1
clone size: .
J gene: TRBJ2-1
D gene: .
CDR3 DNA: TGCAGTGCTAGTATCGAGAATGAGCAGTTCTTC
CDR3 protein: CSASIENEQFF

V gene: TRBV6-6
clone size: .
J gene: TRBJ1-1
D gene: .
CDR3 DNA: TGTGCCAGCAGTTACCTAAGATCAGGGGTGGAAGCTTTCTTT
CDR3 protein: CASSYLRSGVEAFF

V gene: TRBV3-1/TRBV3-2
clone size: .
J gene: TRBJ1-4
D gene: .
CDR3 DNA: TGTGCCAGCAGCCCCTCGAGGGCCGGTGAAAAACTGTTTTTT
CDR3 protein: CASSPSRAGEKLFF

V gene: TRBV29-1
clone size: .
J gene: TRBJ1-2
D gene: TRBD1
CDR3 DNA: TGCAGCGTCGACATCGGACAGGTCTCTGGCTACACCTTC
CDR3 protein: CSVDIGQVSGYTF

V gene: TRBV6-5
clone size: .
J gene: TRBJ1-4
D gene: .
CDR3 DNA: TGTGCCAGCAGTTACAACGTCGGTGAAAAACTGTTTTTT
CDR3 protein: CASSYNVGEKLFF

V gene: TRBV30
clone size: .
J gene: TRBJ1-2
D gene: .
CDR3 DNA: TGTGCCTGGCGACTCGGGACAAACTATGGCTACACCTTC
CDR3 protein: CAWRLGTNYGYTF

V gene: TRBV6-5
clone size: .
J gene: TRBJ1-2
D gene: .
CDR3 DNA: TGTGCCAGCAGCCGCGACACGAGTCGCTATGGCTACACCTTC
CDR3 protein: CASSRDTSRYGYTF

V gene: TRBV5-1
clone size: .
J gene: TRBJ2-3
D gene: .
CDR3 DNA: TGCGCCAGCAGCTTACAGGGATGGGAAGATACGCAGTATTTT
CDR3 protein: CASSLQGWEDTQYF

V gene: TRBV9
clone size: .
J gene: TRBJ1-3
D gene: .
CDR3 DNA: TGTGCCAGCAAATCAGATTCATCAGGAAACACCATATATTTT
CDR3 protein: CASKSDSSGNTIYF

V gene: TRBV19
clone size: .
J gene: TRBJ2-7
D gene: TRBD1
CDR3 DNA: TGTGCCAGTGCCGACGGTGGCAGGGGGTACGAGCAGTACTTC
CDR3 protein: CASADGGRGYEQYF

V gene: TRBV5-8
clone size: .
J gene: TRBJ1-1
D gene: .
CDR3 DNA: TGTGCCAGCAGCGAGGGACTGCTGATGAACACTGAAGCTTTCTTT
CDR3 protein: CASSEGLLMNTEAFF

V gene: TRBV12-3/TRBV12-4
clone size: .
J gene: TRBJ1-2
D gene: .
CDR3 DNA: TGTGCCAGCACTATCAGGAAGAACTATGGCTACACCTTC
CDR3 protein: CASTIRKNYGYTF

V gene: TRBV4-2
clone size: .
J gene: TRBJ2-1
D gene: .
CDR3 DNA: TGTGCCAGCAGCCAGTTATCCGTGGACTTCGTGTCCTACAATGAGCAGTTCTTC
CDR3 protein: CASSQLSVDFVSYNEQFF

V gene: TRBV7-6
clone size: once
J gene: TRBJ2-3
D gene: .
CDR3 DNA: TGTGCCAGCAGCTTAGTTCCGACAGATACGCAGTATTTT
CDR3 protein: CASSLVPTDTQYF

V gene: TRBV24-1
clone size: .
J gene: TRBJ1-5
D gene: .
CDR3 DNA: TGTGCCACCAGCCAGGGTTTCAATCAGCCCCAGCATTTT
CDR3 protein: CATSQGFNQPQHF

V gene: TRBV5-8
clone size: .
J gene: TRBJ2-5
D gene: TRBD1
CDR3 DNA: TGTGCCAGCAGCGGGGGGACAGGGGGCGAAGGCGGTGACCGAGAGACCCAGTACTTC
CDR3 protein: CASSGGTGGEGGDRETQYF

V gene: TRBV30
clone size: .
J gene: TRBJ2-3
D gene: .
CDR3 DNA: TGTGCCTGGAGTCTAGCCGGGGGCACAGATACGCAGTATTTT
CDR3 protein: CAWSLAGGTDTQYF

V gene: TRBV29-1
clone size: .
J gene: TRBJ1-1
D gene: .
CDR3 DNA: TGCAGCGCCCCGGGTCACACTGAAGCTTTCTTT
CDR3 protein: CSAPGHTEAFF

V gene: TRBV7-2
clone size: .
J gene: TRBJ1-1
D gene: .
CDR3 DNA: TGTGCCAGCAGCTTAGTACAGGGAACTGAAGCTTTCTTT
CDR3 protein: CASSLVQGTEAFF

V gene: TRBV7-2
clone size: .
J gene: TRBJ2-2
D gene: TRBD2
CDR3 DNA: TGTGCCAGCAGCTCGGCGGGGGTTGGGTCCGGGGAGCTGTTTTTT
CDR3 protein: CASSSAGVGSGELFF

V gene: TRBV29-1
clone size: .
J gene: TRBJ2-1
D gene: TRBD1
CDR3 DNA: TGCAGCGTCGCGGACAGGGGTGCCTACAATGAGCAGTTCTTC
CDR3 protein: CSVADRGAYNEQFF

V gene: TRBV6-5
clone size: .
J gene: TRBJ1-1
D gene: .
CDR3 DNA: TGTGCCAGCATACGGGTTGCCACTGAAGCTTTCTTT
CDR3 protein: CASIRVATEAFF

V gene: TRBV5-5
clone size: few
J gene: TRBJ2-5
D gene: .
CDR3 DNA: TGTGCCAGCAGCCTTCTGGAGGGGCCAAGGGAGACCCAGTACTTC
CDR3 protein: CASSLLEGPRETQYF

V gene: TRBV5-1
clone size: .
J gene: TRBJ2-6
D gene: .
CDR3 DNA: TGCGCCAGCAGCTTGTGGACAGTCTCTGGGGCCAACGTCCTGACTTTC
CDR3 protein: CASSLWTVSGANVLTF

V gene: TRBV6-2/TRBV6-3
clone size: .
J gene: TRBJ2-5
D gene: .
CDR3 DNA: TGTGCCAGCAGTTACCCTAATTTTCGGGACTTCGGAGAGACCCAGTACTTC
CDR3 protein: CASSYPNFRDFGETQYF

V gene: TRBV6-1
clone size: .
J gene: TRBJ1-3
D gene: .
CDR3 DNA: TGTGCCAGCAGTGAGGTGCTCTTGGGGCGAAACACCATATATTTT
CDR3 protein: CASSEVLLGRNTIYF

V gene: TRBV19
clone size: .
J gene: TRBJ2-1
D gene: TRBD2
CDR3 DNA: TGTGCCAGTAGACCAGCGGGGGGGAATGAGCAGTTCTTC
CDR3 protein: CASRPAGGNEQFF

V gene: TRBV6-5
clone size: few
J gene: TRBJ2-5
D gene: .
CDR3 DNA: TGTGCCAGCAGTACAGGGGGGGGCCGGGAGACCCAGTACTTC
CDR3 protein: CASSTGGGRETQYF

V gene: TRBV20-1
clone size: .
J gene: TRBJ1-1
D gene: .
CDR3 DNA: TGCAGTGCAGCGGGTTACGCTGAAGCTTTCTTT
CDR3 protein: CSAAGYAEAFF

V gene: TRBV13
clone size: .
J gene: TRBJ2-1
D gene: TRBD2
CDR3 DNA: TGTGCCAGCAGCTTCGGGGGGAGGAATTACAATGAGCAGTTCTTC
CDR3 protein: CASSFGGRNYNEQFF

V gene: TRBV15
clone size: .
J gene: TRBJ2-7
D gene: TRBD1
CDR3 DNA: TGTGCCACCAGCAGGGGTAACAGGGGATCCGAGCAGTACTTC
CDR3 protein: CATSRGNRGSEQYF

V gene: TRBV5-1
clone size: few
J gene: TRBJ1-2
D gene: .
CDR3 DNA: TGCGCCAGCAGCTTGAGGCAGGGTCCGTATGGCTACACCTTC
CDR3 protein: CASSLRQGPYGYTF

V gene: TRBV9
clone size: .
J gene: TRBJ2-5
D gene: .
CDR3 DNA: TGTGCCAGCAGCGTAGGTTTAGCCAAAGAGACCCAGTACTTC
CDR3 protein: CASSVGLAKETQYF

V gene: TRBV5-1
clone size: once
J gene: TRBJ2-2
D gene: TRBD2
CDR3 DNA: TGCGCCAGCAGCTTGCGAGCGGGGACCACCGGGGAGCTGTTTTTT
CDR3 protein: CASSLRAGTTGELFF

V gene: TRBV6-5
clone size: .
J gene: TRBJ1-4
D gene: TRBD1
CDR3 DNA: TGTGCCAGCAAACTGGACAGGGTTAATGAAAAACTGTTTTTT
CDR3 protein: CASKLDRVNEKLFF